The clone carrying this T cell receptor beta chain showed up just a few times. Original analysis: Quantification of nucleated cells was approximated via reference gene primer amplification. Clones were read by immunoSEQ multiplex PCR, and TCRdb kept only the in-frame ones, dropping some. V and J calls plus clone size are reproduced from that table; the DNA served to infer D and trimming. The sample has about 97,000 clones; about 87% are singletons. The sample is drawn from a study of blood T cell repertoires in COVID-19. Study summary: Whether acute or convalescent, the COVID-19 samples came from the United States, Italy and Spain.

Sequencing input: peripheral blood. This sequence was found in a human donor in a cohort sampled during active COVID-19.

The CDR3 reads CASSPWDKSYEQYF. The CDR3 DNA is TGTGCCAGCTCACCTTGGGACAAGAGCTACGAGCAGTACTTC. This chain links TRBV18 with TRBJ2-7; tentatively, D is TRBD1 (6 bases). V dropped 3 bases and J dropped 3 bases, with 12 bases sitting between them. Germline loops: CDR1 KGHSH, CDR2 LQKENI. The CDR3 sequence is 14 residues long. Filled out from reference TRBV18 and TRBJ2-7, the complete variable domain reads NAGVMQNPRHLVRRRGQEARLRCSPMKGHSHVYWYRQLPEEGLKFMVYLQKENIIDESGMPKERFSAEFPKEGPSILRIQQVVRGDSAAYFCASSPWDKSYEQYFGPGTRLTVT.